The source of this T cell receptor (beta chain) is a study of cytomegalovirus exposure and HLA in healthy donors. 60 Vbeta and 13 Jbeta primers were used in PCR. Method: immunoSEQ multiplex PCR; TCRdb's copy keeps in-frame clones and lacks some. Among tens of thousands of clones listed, around three quarters were seen once. Study findings and constraints: In a later analysis, a missense DCLRE1C variant was linked to TCR beta V- and J-gene trimming. Versus the approximately 670-donor mean, an Asian-associated ancestry cluster reportedly showed fewer N-insertions in a later analysis. Earlier results showed most TCR beta V segments being productive about 87% or about 30% of the time.

A note on this clone: Its matching antigen is unknown.

Donors were nominally healthy when sampled, though unrecorded immune exposures were likely. The length of the CDR3 is 15 residues. Germline V lookup: CDR1 MNHNY, CDR2 SVGAGI (reference sequence). The V segment lost 0 bases and the J segment 7 bases; nucleotides outside the gene matches: 6. This TCR was recovered from a man aged 45-65 years in good health and CMV-seronegative. The rearrangement uses TRBV6-6 and TRBJ2-1, with 7 bases lining up with TRBD2. The specimen sequenced was PBMCs. CDR3 DNA: TGTGCCAGCAGTTACTCCCGGGAGGAGGTGAATGAGCAGTTCTTC. This gives the protein CASSYSREEVNEQFF.